This section outlines one T cell receptor beta chain sequence together with its context. The antigen remains undetermined. The data derive from a study of vaccination effects on CD4 cells after COVID-19. Study overall: Some 2.1 million PBMC per well received 7.5 to 10 IU/ml IL-2 and roughly 10 ug/ml peptides in culture.

Culture proceeded for approximately 9 days, and CD4+ T cells were then isolated. Participants got two doses of BNT162b2 or mRNA-1273 vaccine. At days 3 and 7, half of the medium was exchanged for IL-2 medium. Measured with immunoSEQ multiplex PCR; TCRdb has only the in-frame clones, and not every one. Of 40,000 to 45,000 clones listed, 65% to 75% are singletons. V shed 10 bases and J 0 bases; nucleotides not matched to a gene: 5. CDR3 length: 13 residues. CDR1 MNHEY and CDR2 SVGAGI come from the germline V gene. The source is a human donor who received a COVID-19 vaccine. The chain couples TRBV6-5 to TRBJ2-5, with 7 positions matching TRBD2. The sequencing used CD4+ T cells from PBMCs cultured without peptide, collected after COVID-19 vaccination. The CDR3 loop is CATLRGYQETQYF. In DNA form, the CDR3 reads TGTGCCACCTTGCGGGGGTACCAAGAGACCCAGTACTTC.